The 21 T cell receptor beta chains below all came from one sample that was sequenced in a study of cytomegalovirus exposure and HLA in healthy donors. PCR amplification relied on 60 Vbeta primers (plus 13 Jbeta primers). The data were produced by immunoSEQ multiplex PCR, yet TCRdb's version contains in-frame clones alone and is incomplete. The sample shows 150,000 or so clones, 84% of them seen only once. What was sequenced was PBMCs. The receptors shown here come from a boy between 2 and 10 years old in good health and CMV-seronegative.

J is TRBJ2-2 and V is TRBV29-1; 9 bases fit TRBD1. The CDR3 runs to 14 residues. Germline CDR1 SQVTM, CDR2 ANQGSEA. After removal of 7 bases from V and 2 bases from J, the junction contained 5 bases not matched to a gene. CDR3 DNA sequence: TGCAGCGCGACGGGACAGGGAAACACCGGGGAGCTGTTTTTT. Translated, it gives CSATGQGNTGELFF.

The table lists this clone with a count of one. The chain links TRBV28 to TRBJ2-7; perhaps TRBD1 as D (5 bases). This CDR3 has 16 amino acids. Germline V gives CDR1 MDHEN, CDR2 SYDVKM. Trimming shortened V by 2 bases and J by 3 bases, and 17 bases separated the two germline ends. The CDR3 DNA reads as TGTGCCAGCAGTTTACCTCCCGGGCAGGGCGACTACGAGCAGTACTTC. Amino acids: CASSLPPGQGDYEQYF.

In its sample, this clone was seen a few times. J is TRBJ2-7 and V is TRBV4-1; 8 positions match TRBD1. There are 14 residues in the CDR3. V trimming: 1 base; J trimming: 2 bases; junction bases outside the gene matches: 1. CDR1 is MGHRA, CDR2 YSYEKL, per germline. CDR3: CASSQAGQAYEQYF. In nucleotides, the CDR3 is TGCGCCAGCAGCCAAGCGGGACAGGCCTACGAGCAGTACTTC.

In this sample, this clone turned up once. The V gene is TRBV5-4, the J gene TRBJ2-3, with D perhaps matching TRBD1 (6 bases). The CDR3 consists of 15 residues. Germline V gene lookup returns CDR1 SGHNT and CDR2 YYREEE (reference sequence). Trimming left V 3 bases short and J 4 bases short, with 15 bases between. The CDR3: CASSSTTGSPDTQYF. The CDR3 region has the DNA TGTGCCAGCAGCTCGACTACAGGGTCCCCAGATACGCAGTATTTT.

This sequence joins TRBV27 and TRBJ2-1, with 14 bases that match TRBD2. Germline assignment: CDR1 MNHEY and CDR2 SMNVEV (reference sequence). CDR3 length: 15 amino acids. V shed 6 bases, J shed 9 bases, and the junction held 7 bases outside the gene matches. In DNA form, the CDR3 reads TGTGCCAGCAGCCCCGGGACTAGCGGGAGCATTGAGCAGTTCTTC. Protein: CASSPGTSGSIEQFF.

The count of this clone is one. The rearrangement links TRBV28 to TRBJ2-7; D possibly corresponds to TRBD2 (6 bases). The length of the CDR3 is 17 residues. Germline V gene data show CDR1 as MDHEN and CDR2 as SYDVKM. V shed 3 bases and J shed 4 bases, with 22 bases lying between them. The CDR3 sequence is CASSFNPRDSFSYEQYF. CDR3 nucleotide sequence: TGTGCCAGCAGTTTCAATCCTAGGGACTCCTTCTCGTACGAGCAGTACTTC.

The chain carries TRBV7-8 and TRBJ1-1; no clear D. There are 14 residues in the CDR3. Germline V gene lookup returns CDR1 SGHVS and CDR2 FQNEAQ. Trimming removed 2 bases from V and 3 bases from J, with 10 bases in between. The CDR3 sequence is CASSLSRGYTEAFF. The CDR3 DNA sequence: TGTGCCAGCAGCTTATCTAGAGGGTACACTGAAGCTTTCTTT.

V is TRBV5-6 and J is TRBJ1-2; 9 bases are shared with TRBD1. The ends lost 4 bases at V and 4 bases at J; junction bases unmatched: 5. This CDR3 region has 14 residues. CDR1 and CDR2 from the germline V gene are SGHDT and YYEEEE. Here the CDR3 reads CASSVTGGSYGYTF. The CDR3 coding sequence is TGTGCCAGCAGCGTTACAGGGGGCAGCTATGGCTACACCTTC. Using reference TRBV5-6 and TRBJ1-2 for the parts outside the CDR3, the full variable domain is DAGVTQSPTHLIKTRGQQVTLRCSPKSGHDTVSWYQQALGQGPQFIFQYYEEEERQRGNFPDRFSGHQFPNYSSELNVNALLLGDSALYLCASSVTGGSYGYTFGSGTRLTVV.

This clone has only a few counts. This sample also contains other DNA sequences that code for the same CDR3. The rearrangement uses TRBV19 and TRBJ1-5; 8 bases match TRBD1. The V gene end was trimmed by 6 bases and the J gene end by 2 bases; junction bases not matched to a gene: 0. The CDR3 spans 13 residues. Germline V lookup: CDR1 LNHDA, CDR2 SQIVND (reference sequence). The CDR3 DNA reads TGTGCCAGTAGGGACAGGGGCAATCAGCCCCAGCATTTT. This translates into CASRDRGNQPQHF.

V usage is TRBV27 and J usage is TRBJ1-1; possible D gene TRBD1, 6 bases. This CDR3 contains 17 residues. The V end was cut by 8 bases, the J end by 0 bases, with 22 bases between. From germline, CDR1 is MNHEY and CDR2 SMNVEV (reference sequence). CDR3 loop: CASPTLGQRNMNTEAFF. The CDR3 DNA reads TGTGCCAGCCCTACTCTAGGACAGAGGAACATGAACACTGAAGCTTTCTTT.

The chain uses TRBV28 and TRBJ2-4; TRBD1 aligns across 9 bases. Per germline, CDR1 MDHEN and CDR2 SYDVKM. The CDR3 length is 18 residues. Losses at the gene ends were 2 bases for V and 1 base for J; bases not matched to a gene: 9. In DNA, the CDR3 is TGTGCCAGCAGTTTAGGAGGACAGGGGCTCCATGCCAAAAACATTCAGTACTTC. Residues: CASSLGGQGLHAKNIQYF.

This chain uses TRBV10-2 with TRBJ2-7, with TRBD1 matching 11 bases. The CDR3 is 13 amino acids. With 8 bases clipped from V and 5 bases from J, the junction kept 5 bases outside the gene matches. Per germline, CDR1 WSHSY and CDR2 SAAADI. This chain's CDR3 is CASGQGAVNEQYF. The CDR3 DNA is TGCGCCAGCGGACAGGGGGCCGTAAACGAGCAGTACTTC.

V is TRBV9 and J is TRBJ2-3, with 10 bases that match TRBD2. This CDR3 is built from 14 residues. The V gene end was trimmed by 3 bases and the J gene end by 6 bases; junction bases not matched to a gene: 4. CDR1 and CDR2 (germline): SGDLS, YYNGEE. The CDR3 DNA follows: TGTGCCAGCAGCGCTCCGGGACTAGCGGATACGCAGTATTTT. This sequence encodes CASSAPGLADTQYF.

The rearrangement links TRBV15 to TRBJ1-1; D gene unclear. The V and J ends lost 0 bases and 7 bases respectively, with 12 bases between them. Germline V gives CDR1 LNHNV, CDR2 YYDKDF (reference sequence). CDR3 length: 14 amino acids. CDR3 coding DNA: TGTGCCACCAGCAGAGATGCCGGGTCTGGTGAAGCTTTCTTT. This translates into CATSRDAGSGEAFF.

The chain joins TRBV6-1 to TRBJ2-7, with 12 bases lining up with TRBD2. V lost 5 bases, J lost 2 bases, and 4 bases stayed unmatched. CDR1 is MNHNS and CDR2 is SASEGT in the germline V gene. The CDR3 sequence is 15 residues long. The CDR3 protein is CASSLAGGAPYEQYF. Written as DNA, the CDR3 is TGTGCCAGCAGTCTAGCGGGAGGGGCCCCCTACGAGCAGTACTTC.

The rearrangement links TRBV7-9 to TRBJ2-3, with 14 bases aligning to TRBD2. The germline V gene has CDR1 SEHNR and CDR2 FQNEAQ (reference sequence). This CDR3 comprises 19 residues. The trim removed 5 bases at V and 3 bases at J, leaving 13 bases unmatched. The CDR3 protein is CASSTIGGTSGSITDTQYF. In DNA, the CDR3 is TGTGCCAGCAGCACGATAGGGGGGACTAGCGGGAGTATTACAGATACGCAGTATTTT. The whole variable domain, filled in from reference TRBV7-9 and TRBJ2-3, reads DTGVSQNPRHKITKRGQNVTFRCDPISEHNRLYWYRQTLGQGPEFLTYFQNEAQLEKSRLLSDRFSAERPKGSFSTLEIQRTEQGDSAMYLCASSTIGGTSGSITDTQYFGPGTRLTVL.

V gene TRBV6-5 combines with J gene TRBJ1-1; 7 nucleotides align to TRBD1. CDR3 length: 15 amino acids. Germline V CDR1 and CDR2: MNHEY, SVGAGI. The ends lost 5 bases at V and 2 bases at J; junction bases unmatched: 8. This CDR3 is CASSPTGTANTEAFF. The CDR3 DNA follows: TGTGCCAGCAGTCCCACCGGGACAGCTAACACTGAAGCTTTCTTT.

The chain links TRBV9 to TRBJ2-1; no definite D call. V gave up 4 bases and J gave up 3 bases, with 11 bases separating them. The CDR3 covers 14 residues. Germline assignment: CDR1 SGDLS and CDR2 YYNGEE. The CDR3 nucleotides read TGTGCCAGCAGCCCCCTGTATAACTACAATGAGCAGTTCTTC. This sequence encodes CASSPLYNYNEQFF.

The chain links TRBV15 to TRBJ2-3, with 9 bases matching TRBD2. This CDR3 spans 17 amino acids. The junction had 17 bases not matched to a gene; V was cut back by 11 bases and J by 2 bases. Germline CDR1 and CDR2: LNHNV and YYDKDF (reference sequence). CDR3 DNA sequence: TGTGCCGCGGGCGGGCGGGAGGGTTTACACCTCACAGATACGCAGTATTTT. Translated, it gives CAAGGREGLHLTDTQYF.

V usage is TRBV10-3 and J usage is TRBJ2-3, with TRBD2 identical over 9 bases. V was clipped by 8 bases and J by 3 bases; unmatched bases: 6. Germline values: CDR1 ENHRY, CDR2 SYGVKD. The CDR3 spans 14 residues. The DNA of the CDR3 is TGTGCCATCTGGGGTAGCGGGAGTACAGATACGCAGTATTTT. Protein: CAIWGSGSTDTQYF.

The V and J genes are TRBV5-4 and TRBJ2-1, with 8 bases fitting TRBD2. Germline V gene sequence: CDR1 SGHNT, CDR2 YYREEE (reference sequence). The CDR3 runs to 12 residues. The V segment lost 2 bases and the J segment 9 bases; nucleotides outside the gene matches: 1. The CDR3 DNA sequence: TGTGCCAGCAGCTTTACTAGCGGTGAGCAGTTCTTC. This sequence encodes CASSFTSGEQFF.